Following are 18 T cell receptor beta chains from one sample sequenced in a study of CD8+ T cells in alopecia areata. The treatment: oral pan-JAK inhibitor, 5-10 mg twice daily. Extracted RNA was reverse transcribed, and the resulting cDNA served as sequencing template. TCRdb's table, derived via immunoSEQ multiplex PCR, lists solely in-frame clones and lacks some. The data hold roughly 220,000 clones, with under 40% observed a single time. This specimen consisted of CD4+ T cells sorted from blood, obtained at approximately week 30, from a patient treated with tofacitinib. The receptors here all came from a human donor with alopecia areata.

This chain joins TRBV9 and TRBJ2-7; no clear D gene. Germline values: CDR1 SGDLS, CDR2 YYNGEE. The CDR3 runs to 13 residues. V lost 3 bases and J lost 0, with 7 bases in between. CDR3 region: CASSGDNSYEQYF. The CDR3 DNA reads TGTGCCAGCAGCGGAGACAACTCCTACGAGCAGTACTTC.

The chain recombines TRBV10-3 with TRBJ1-4, with no clear D. V dropped 0 bases and J dropped 10 bases, with 12 bases sitting between them. The CDR3 contains 14 residues. Germline V gene lookup returns CDR1 ENHRY and CDR2 SYGVKD. CDR3 sequence: CAISESTVEGKLFF. The CDR3 bases are TGTGCCATCAGTGAGTCAACTGTCGAAGGAAAACTGTTTTTT.

The chain is built from TRBV5-1 and TRBJ2-5, with TRBD1 identical over 11 bases. The CDR3 loop spans 16 amino acids. The V segment lost 4 bases and the J segment 1 base; nucleotides outside the gene matches: 6. From germline, CDR1 is SGHRS and CDR2 YFSETQ. DNA of the CDR3: TGCGCCAGCAGCCAAGGACAGGGGGCCGTCCAAGAGACCCAGTACTTC. Residues: CASSQGQGAVQETQYF.

The rearrangement links TRBV6-1 to TRBJ2-7, with D hard to call. Trimming pared 2 bases from V and 3 bases from J, leaving 14 bases between. CDR3 length equals 15 residues. Germline V gives CDR1 MNHNS, CDR2 SASEGT. CDR3 residues: CASSEPPPIYYEQYF. The DNA of the CDR3 is TGTGCCAGCAGTGAACCACCTCCCATTTACTACGAGCAGTACTTC.

In its sample, this clone was seen a few times. This chain connects TRBV6-5 to TRBJ2-7; no clear D gene. Germline V gene sequence: CDR1 MNHEY, CDR2 SVGAGI. This CDR3 has 11 residues. Trimming removed 5 bases at V and 1 base at J, with 3 bases between. In DNA, the CDR3 is TGTGCCAGCAGTGCTTCCTACGAGCAGTACTTC. Its protein product is CASSASYEQYF.

The chain is built from TRBV7-9 and TRBJ2-5; D call uncertain. CDR3 size: 10 residues. In germline, CDR1 is SEHNR, CDR2 FQNEAQ (reference sequence). Trimming took 8 bases from V and 5 from J, leaving 6 bases between them. The CDR3 loop reads CASGIETQYF. The CDR3, as DNA: TGTGCCAGCGGAATTGAGACCCAGTACTTC.

The chain recombines TRBV5-1 with TRBJ2-5; a possible D gene is TRBD2 (6 bases). V lost 4 bases, J lost 5 bases, and 15 bases lay in between. There are 14 residues in the CDR3. Germline assignment: CDR1 SGHRS and CDR2 YFSETQ. The CDR3 DNA reads as TGCGCCAGCAGCCCCGGCGGGACGGATGAGACCCAGTACTTC. Protein: CASSPGGTDETQYF. Based on the CDR3 plus reference TRBV5-1 and TRBJ2-5, the full variable domain is KAGVTQTPRYLIKTRGQQVTLSCSPISGHRSVSWYQQTPGQGLQFLFEYFSETQRNKGNFPGRFSGRQFSNSRSEMNVSTLELGDSALYLCASSPGGTDETQYFGPGTRLLVL.

Only a few counts were recorded for this clone. This chain joins TRBV25-1 and TRBJ2-1; D is tentatively TRBD1 or TRBD2 (6 bases each). The CDR3 covers 11 residues. V was trimmed by 8 bases and J by 6 bases, leaving 8 bases between them. Germline V gene data show CDR1 as MGHDK and CDR2 as SYGVNS. CDR3 in amino acids: CASRGPNEQFF. DNA for the CDR3: TGTGCCAGCCGGGGGCCCAATGAGCAGTTCTTC.

This clone was counted once. The rearrangement links TRBV7-9 to TRBJ2-5, with 7 bases matching TRBD1. This CDR3 contains 16 residues. The V gene's germline CDR1 is SEHNR and CDR2 FQNEAQ (reference sequence). Trimming took 5 bases from V and 1 from J; bases not matched to a gene: 10. The CDR3 protein is CASSTYRGRGQETQYF. The CDR3 region has the DNA TGTGCCAGCAGCACCTACAGGGGTCGGGGCCAAGAGACCCAGTACTTC.

This clone came up a few times. The chain carries TRBV7-9 and TRBJ1-2; 7 nucleotides agree with TRBD1. V lost 2 bases, J lost 7 bases, and 4 bases stayed unmatched. This CDR3 contains 13 residues. Germline V gene data show CDR1 as SEHNR and CDR2 as FQNEAQ (reference sequence). The CDR3: CASSLRDSLGYTF. The CDR3 DNA follows: TGTGCCAGCAGCTTACGGGACAGTCTTGGCTACACCTTC.

This chain links TRBV2 with TRBJ2-1; tentatively, D is TRBD1 (5 bases). The germline V gene has CDR1 SNHLY and CDR2 FYNNEI. V was cut by 11 bases and J by 1 base, with 15 bases left in between. The CDR3 is made up of 14 amino acids. The CDR3 spells CAGRTSKSYNEQFF. CDR3 DNA sequence: TGTGCCGGCCGGACATCCAAGTCCTACAATGAGCAGTTCTTC.

The V gene is TRBV5-6, the J gene TRBJ2-3; 12 bases are a match to TRBD2. The germline CDR1 and CDR2 sequences are SGHDT and YYEEEE. The length of the CDR3 is 17 residues. V trimming: 2 bases; J trimming: 5 bases; junction bases outside the gene matches: 9. In DNA form, the CDR3 reads TGTGCCAGCAGCTTTTGGACTAGCGGGGCCAGGGTAGATACGCAGTATTTT. Translating it yields CASSFWTSGARVDTQYF.

The chain couples TRBV25-1 to TRBJ2-7; 8 nucleotides agree with TRBD2. The CDR3 length is 16 residues. Germline V lookup: CDR1 MGHDK, CDR2 SYGVNS. Unmatched junction bases numbered 12, after V lost 3 bases and J lost 5 bases. Written as DNA, the CDR3 is TGTGCCAGCAGTGACCAGACCGGGGGGGGGCTCCACGAGCAGTACTTC. Its translation: CASSDQTGGGLHEQYF.

The V and J genes are TRBV27 and TRBJ1-6; D is uncertain. V dropped 5 bases and J dropped 7 bases, with 18 bases sitting between them. The germline V gene encodes CDR1 MNHEY and CDR2 SMNVEV (reference sequence). There are 16 residues in the CDR3. CDR3 amino acids: CASSPQSGPRNSPLHF. The CDR3 DNA reads TGTGCCAGCAGTCCACAGTCGGGTCCACGGAATTCACCCCTCCACTTT.

This clone has only a few counts. The rearrangement links TRBV6-1 to TRBJ1-2, with D perhaps TRBD1 (5 bases). V was trimmed by 1 base and J by 5 bases, leaving 8 bases between them. CDR1 MNHNS and CDR2 SASEGT come from the germline V gene. The CDR3 loop spans 13 amino acids. CDR3 coding DNA: TGTGCCAGCAGTGAAGGAGGGGAATATGGCTACACCTTC. Translation: CASSEGGEYGYTF.

This rearrangement joins TRBV15 to TRBJ2-3; unclear D gene. The CDR3 runs 12 residues. Germline CDR1 is LNHNV and CDR2 is YYDKDF (reference sequence). V was trimmed by 5 bases and J by 6 bases, leaving 9 bases between them. CDR3 coding DNA: TGTGCCACCAGCTCGTGGGTGGATACGCAGTATTTT. Protein: CATSSWVDTQYF.

This clone appeared a few times. The rearrangement links TRBV10-3 to TRBJ1-1; D remains ambiguous. V was trimmed by 2 bases and J by 7 bases, leaving 23 bases between them. CDR3 length: 17 amino acids. Germline CDR1 reads ENHRY; CDR2 reads SYGVKD. The CDR3 spells CAISERGARPERDEAFF. In DNA form, the CDR3 reads TGTGCCATCAGTGAGCGGGGAGCGCGGCCTGAACGGGATGAAGCTTTCTTT.

V gene TRBV7-9 combines with J gene TRBJ1-2; 8 bases match TRBD1. The CDR3 sequence is 14 residues long. Unmatched junction bases numbered 2, after V lost 1 base and J lost 4 bases. Germline loops: CDR1 SEHNR, CDR2 FQNEAQ (reference sequence). CDR3 nucleotide sequence: TGTGCCAGCAGCTTAGACGACAGGGGCTATGGCTACACCTTC. Its protein is CASSLDDRGYGYTF.